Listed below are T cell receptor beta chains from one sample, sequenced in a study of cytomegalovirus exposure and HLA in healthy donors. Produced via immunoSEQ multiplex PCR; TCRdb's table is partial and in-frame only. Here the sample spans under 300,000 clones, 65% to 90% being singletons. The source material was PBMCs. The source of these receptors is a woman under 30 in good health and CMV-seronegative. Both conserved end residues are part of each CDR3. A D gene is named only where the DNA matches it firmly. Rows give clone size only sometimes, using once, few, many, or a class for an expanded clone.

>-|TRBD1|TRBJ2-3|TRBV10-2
CASSVEGATDTQYF
TGCGCCAGCAGTGTAGAGGGGGCGACAGATACGCAGTATTTT
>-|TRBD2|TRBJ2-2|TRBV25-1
CASSGGTSGRIGELFF
TGTGCCAGCAGTGGAGGGACTAGCGGGAGGATCGGGGAGCTGTTTTTT
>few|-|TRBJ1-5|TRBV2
CASRLQGSNQPQHF
TGTGCCAGCAGGCTACAGGGTAGCAATCAGCCCCAGCATTTT
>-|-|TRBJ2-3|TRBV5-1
CASSLEPGEGDTQYF
TGCGCCAGCAGCTTGGAGCCTGGCGAGGGAGATACGCAGTATTTT
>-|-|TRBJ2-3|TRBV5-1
CASSLTDTQYF
TGCGCCAGCAGCCTAACAGATACGCAGTATTTT
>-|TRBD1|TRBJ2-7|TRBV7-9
CASSRGQDYEQYF
TGTGCCAGCAGCCGAGGACAGGACTACGAGCAGTACTTC
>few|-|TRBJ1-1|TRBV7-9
CASSLGGRWTTEAFF
TGTGCCAGCAGCTTAGGGGGGAGGTGGACCACTGAAGCTTTCTTT
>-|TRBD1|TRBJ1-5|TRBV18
CASSDVSGQGGNQPQHF
TGTGCCAGCTCCGACGTGTCAGGACAGGGGGGGAATCAGCCCCAGCATTTT
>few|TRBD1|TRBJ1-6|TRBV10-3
CAISPSGTGINSPLHF
TGTGCCATCAGTCCTTCCGGGACAGGGATAAATTCACCCCTCCACTTT
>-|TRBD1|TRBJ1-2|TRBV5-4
CASSGSRGDGYTF
TGTGCCAGCAGCGGGAGCAGGGGGGATGGCTACACCTTC
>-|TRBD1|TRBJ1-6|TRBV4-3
CASSQETRQGPWSPLHF
TGCGCCAGCAGCCAAGAGACAAGACAGGGGCCCTGGTCACCCCTCCACTTT
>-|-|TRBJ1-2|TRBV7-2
CASSLSGGFGGYTF
TGTGCCAGCAGCTTATCGGGCGGGTTTGGAGGCTACACCTTC
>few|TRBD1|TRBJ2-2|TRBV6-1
CASLWDSSAGELFF
TGTGCCAGCCTCTGGGACAGTTCAGCCGGGGAGCTGTTTTTT
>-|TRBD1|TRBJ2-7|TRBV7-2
CASSPQTGIEQYF
TGTGCCAGCAGCCCCCAGACAGGGATCGAGCAGTACTTC
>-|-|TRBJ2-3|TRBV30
CAWRNRALPDTQYF
TGTGCCTGGAGGAACAGGGCCCTTCCAGATACGCAGTATTTT
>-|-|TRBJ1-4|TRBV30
CAWSPGLSGREKLFF
TGTGCCTGGAGCCCAGGATTAAGTGGGAGGGAAAAACTGTTTTTT
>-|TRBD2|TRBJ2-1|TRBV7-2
CASSRGLAGVLGEQFF
TGTGCCAGCAGCAGGGGACTAGCGGGGGTGTTAGGTGAGCAGTTCTTC
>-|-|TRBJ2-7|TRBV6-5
CASKTGSSYEQYF
TGTGCCAGCAAAACAGGGAGCTCCTACGAGCAGTACTTC
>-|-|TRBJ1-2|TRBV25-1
CASSREGLRGYTF
TGTGCCAGCAGTAGGGAGGGATTGCGTGGCTACACCTTC
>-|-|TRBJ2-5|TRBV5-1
CASSLFQGGGETQYF
TGCGCCAGCAGCTTATTCCAGGGAGGGGGAGAGACCCAGTACTTC
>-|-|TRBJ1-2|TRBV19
CASSIDRGNGYTF
TGTGCCAGTAGTATAGATCGGGGGAATGGCTACACCTTC
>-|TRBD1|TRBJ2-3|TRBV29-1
CSVAGQGVDTQYF
TGCAGCGTTGCGGGCCAGGGGGTAGATACGCAGTATTTT
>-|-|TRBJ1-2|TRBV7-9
CASSLVRGNGYTF
TGTGCCAGCAGCTTAGTCCGAGGGAATGGCTACACCTTC
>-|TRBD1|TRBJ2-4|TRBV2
CASNPGTGAKNIQYF
TGTGCCAGCAACCCCGGGACAGGGGCCAAAAACATTCAGTACTTC
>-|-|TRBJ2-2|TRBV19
CASSIERGGELFF
TGTGCCAGTAGTATAGAGAGAGGGGGGGAGCTGTTTTTT
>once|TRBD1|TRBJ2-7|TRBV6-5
CASSYPSGTGSYEQYF
TGTGCCAGCAGTTACCCATCCGGGACAGGCTCCTACGAGCAGTACTTC
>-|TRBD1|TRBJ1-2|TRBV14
CASSLQGAGGYTF
TGTGCCAGCAGCCTACAGGGGGCTGGCGGCTACACCTTC
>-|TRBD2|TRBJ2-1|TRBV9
CASSSSGKSPGFGNEQFF
TGTGCCAGCAGCTCTAGCGGGAAGTCCCCCGGTTTCGGGAATGAGCAGTTCTTC
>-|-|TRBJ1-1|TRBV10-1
CASSGQRNTEAFF
TGCGCCAGCAGTGGACAGAGAAACACTGAAGCTTTCTTT